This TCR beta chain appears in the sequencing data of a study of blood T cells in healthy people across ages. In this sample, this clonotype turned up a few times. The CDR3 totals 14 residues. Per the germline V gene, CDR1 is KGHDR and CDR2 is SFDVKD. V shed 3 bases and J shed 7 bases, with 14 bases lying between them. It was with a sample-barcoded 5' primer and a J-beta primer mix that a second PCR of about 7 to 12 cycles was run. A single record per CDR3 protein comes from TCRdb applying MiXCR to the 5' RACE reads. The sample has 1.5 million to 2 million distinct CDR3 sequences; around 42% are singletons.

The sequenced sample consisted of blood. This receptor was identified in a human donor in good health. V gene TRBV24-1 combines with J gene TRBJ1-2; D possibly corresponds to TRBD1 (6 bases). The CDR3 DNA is TGTGCCACCAGTGATGACAGGACCAGTCGTGGCTACACCTTC. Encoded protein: CATSDDRTSRGYTF.